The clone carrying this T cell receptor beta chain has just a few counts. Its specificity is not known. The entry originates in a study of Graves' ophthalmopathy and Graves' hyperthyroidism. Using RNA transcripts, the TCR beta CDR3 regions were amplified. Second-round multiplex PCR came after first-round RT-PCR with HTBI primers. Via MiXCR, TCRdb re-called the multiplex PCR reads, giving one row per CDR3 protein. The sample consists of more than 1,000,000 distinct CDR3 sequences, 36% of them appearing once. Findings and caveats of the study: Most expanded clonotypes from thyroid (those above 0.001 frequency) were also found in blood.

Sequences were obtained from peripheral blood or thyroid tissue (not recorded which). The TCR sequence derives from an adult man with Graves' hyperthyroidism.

The CDR3 DNA sequence: TGCAGTGCTAGGCAGGGGGATGAGACCCAGTACTTC. Its protein is CSARQGDETQYF. The chain has TRBV20-1 and TRBJ2-5; 7 bases line up with TRBD1. This CDR3 is built from 12 residues. Germline CDR1 is DFQATT and CDR2 is SNEGSKA (reference sequence). V lost 3 bases to trimming and J lost 5 bases; unmatched junction nucleotides: 3.